Each of the 25 T cell receptor beta chains below was sequenced from the same sample in a study of monozygotic twins with inflammatory bowel disease. TCRdb reprocessed the 5' RACE reads and keeps a single row for each CDR3 protein, giving no DNA. This table holds 150,000 to 200,000 distinct CDR3 sequences. The sequenced material came from blood. These receptor sequences come from a human donor with ulcerative colitis or Crohn's disease, or a healthy co-twin of an affected twin (not recorded which).

This chain uses TRBV12-3 or TRBV12-4 with TRBJ2-3. This CDR3 comprises 16 residues. The CDR3 spells CASSLSDGPSTDTQYF.

The chain joins TRBV5-4 to TRBJ2-2; the D gene TCRdb calls, TRBD2, cannot be checked with no DNA. Germline CDR1 is SGHNT and CDR2 is YYREEE (reference sequence). CDR3 length equals 16 residues. The CDR3 protein is CASSLGVAGFTGELFF.

V and J are TRBV9 and TRBJ2-1. The germline CDR1 and CDR2 sequences are SGDLS and YYNGEE. The CDR3 totals 15 residues. The CDR3 sequence: CASSVRRTPSNEQFF.

V gene TRBV19 combines with J gene TRBJ2-2; the TCRdb D gene call, TRBD2, has no DNA to confirm it. The CDR3 is 17 amino acids. Germline CDR1 reads LNHDA; CDR2 reads SQIVND (reference sequence). CDR3 sequence reads: CASSIALLAGGAGELFF.

V and J are TRBV28 and TRBJ2-2; TCRdb's D gene call, TRBD2, goes unchecked for lack of DNA. Looked up from germline, CDR1 is MDHEN and CDR2 is SYDVKM. There are 15 residues in the CDR3. The CDR3 reads CASSLGLFNTGELFF.

The chain is built from TRBV7-9 and TRBJ2-2; TCRdb calls TRBD1, which cannot be checked without DNA. The length of the CDR3 is 15 residues. Germline lookup yields CDR1 SEHNR and CDR2 FQNEAQ (reference sequence). CDR3 region: CASRQGARDTGELFF.

The V gene is TRBV5-1, the J gene TRBJ2-1; TCRdb's D call of TRBD2 is untestable without DNA. In germline, CDR1 is SGHRS, CDR2 YFSETQ. The CDR3 sequence is 16 residues long. CDR3 loop: CASSLATSGRLDEQFF.

The chain couples TRBV7-2 to TRBJ2-3. The CDR3 is 15 amino acids. The germline V gene has CDR1 SGHTA and CDR2 FQGNSA. The CDR3 is CASSLAGERTDTQYF.

The chain carries TRBV3-1 and TRBJ2-7; TCRdb lists TRBD2, though no DNA is available to test this call. The CDR3 spans 15 residues. The germline V gene encodes CDR1 LGHDT and CDR2 YNNKEL (reference sequence). CDR3: CASSQGASGVYEQYF.

The chain recombines TRBV27 with TRBJ2-5; checking the TCRdb D call of TRBD2 is not possible without DNA. CDR1 and CDR2 from the germline V gene are MNHEY and SMNVEV (reference sequence). CDR3 length: 13 amino acids. The CDR3 spells CASSGLNQETQYF.

The chain carries TRBV4-3 and TRBJ1-1; the TCRdb call, TRBD1, lacks DNA for checking. The germline CDR1 and CDR2 sequences are LGHNA and YSLEER. This CDR3 contains 15 residues. Here the CDR3 reads CASSPGTGLVAEAFF.

The chain has TRBV12-3 or TRBV12-4 and TRBJ1-2; without DNA, the TCRdb call of TRBD1 cannot be checked. The CDR3 has 13 residues. The chain's CDR3 is CASSVNRANGYTF.

The chain has TRBV7-9 and TRBJ1-2; TCRdb lists TRBD1, though no DNA is available to test this call. Germline V CDR1 and CDR2: SEHNR, FQNEAQ (reference sequence). The CDR3 contains 14 residues. CDR3 loop: CASRSTGIPLGYTF.

V gene TRBV6-2 or TRBV6-3 combines with J gene TRBJ2-5; TCRdb selects TRBD1, and the lack of DNA leaves this call unchecked. The CDR3 length is 14 residues. From germline, CDR1 is MNHEY and CDR2 SVGEGT. CDR3 residues: CASSQRPPQETQYF.

The chain joins TRBV7-8 to TRBJ2-1; TCRdb proposes TRBD2, but this gene call is untestable without DNA. The germline V gene has CDR1 SGHVS and CDR2 FQNEAQ. The CDR3 extends over 15 amino acids. CDR3 loop: CASGKPGLAANEQFF.

This chain uses TRBV29-1 with TRBJ2-7; TCRdb indicates TRBD1, and absent DNA this call remains unverified. The CDR3 sequence is 12 residues long. Germline CDR1 and CDR2: SQVTM and ANQGSEA. The chain's CDR3 is CSSRQGPHEQYF.

The chain is built from TRBV9 and TRBJ2-1; without DNA, the TCRdb call of TRBD2 cannot be checked. The CDR3 is made up of 16 amino acids. Germline loops: CDR1 SGDLS, CDR2 YYNGEE. The CDR3 spells CASSVDAGALYNEQFF.

J is TRBJ2-1 and V is TRBV15; TCRdb selects TRBD2, and the lack of DNA leaves this call unchecked. There are 17 residues in the CDR3. CDR1 LNHNV and CDR2 YYDKDF come from the germline V gene (reference sequence). The CDR3 is CATSRDQGSLIHNEQFF.

The chain is built from TRBV11-2 and TRBJ1-1; TCRdb returns TRBD1, unconfirmable since there is no DNA. CDR3 size: 18 residues. Germline CDR1 is SGHAT and CDR2 is FQNNGV. CDR3 in amino acids: CASSLDPYKANRGAEAFF. The full variable domain, rest sourced from reference TRBV11-2 and TRBJ1-1, is EAGVAQSPRYKIIEKRQSVAFWCNPISGHATLYWYQQILGQGPKLLIQFQNNGVVDDSQLPKDRFSAERLKGVDSTLKIQPAKLEDSAVYLCASSLDPYKANRGAEAFFGQGTRLTVV.

The chain recombines TRBV4-2 with TRBJ2-5; TCRdb's assignment of TRBD1 cannot be checked, as there is no DNA. This CDR3 has 14 residues. From germline, CDR1 is LGHNA and CDR2 YNFKEQ. CDR3: CASSQQDTKETQYF.

The chain links TRBV20-1 to TRBJ2-1; the TRBD1 assignment by TCRdb is unverifiable without DNA. The germline gives CDR1 DFQATT, CDR2 SNEGSKA (reference sequence). CDR3 length: 15 residues. The CDR3 loop is CSAREGGDRENEQFF.

V is TRBV19 and J is TRBJ2-3; TCRdb designates TRBD1, a call that cannot be tested without DNA. This CDR3 comprises 17 residues. The germline gives CDR1 LNHDA, CDR2 SQIVND (reference sequence). Here the CDR3 reads CASSMKPDRDGTDTQYF.

The J gene is TRBJ2-1, the V gene TRBV5-1. Germline V gene data show CDR1 as SGHRS and CDR2 as YFSETQ. The CDR3 sequence is 15 residues long. CDR3 region: CASSLEGSSYNEQFF.

The genes are TRBV7-9 and TRBJ2-3; there is no DNA to check the TCRdb D call of TRBD1. This CDR3 contains 15 residues. From germline, CDR1 is SEHNR and CDR2 FQNEAQ (reference sequence). This CDR3 reads CASSLVSGGRDTQYF.

The chain is built from TRBV5-1 and TRBJ2-1. The CDR3 length is 15 residues. Germline CDR1 and CDR2: SGHRS and YFSETQ. The CDR3 protein is CASSHEPSSYNEQFF.